Following are 27 T cell receptor beta chains from one sample sequenced in a study of response to subunit inactivated influenza vaccine. TCRdb re-derived calls from the RT-PCR reads in MiXCR, one entry per CDR3 protein. Here the sample spans hundreds of thousands of distinct CDR3 sequences, roughly 12% being singletons. This specimen was PBMCs from blood, taken on the day of vaccination. Source of these receptors: a man aged 45-65 years who received an inactivated influenza vaccine.

In its sample, this clonotype was seen many times. This sequence joins TRBV12-3 or TRBV12-4 and TRBJ1-3; D is unresolved. V was cut by 7 bases and J by 0 bases, with 10 bases left in between. The CDR3 has 14 residues. DNA for the CDR3: TGTGCCAGCATGTTGGGCGGCTCTGGAAACACCATATATTTT. It is translated as CASMLGGSGNTIYF.

The genes are TRBV7-9 and TRBJ1-5; D might be TRBD1 (6 bases). Germline V gene lookup returns CDR1 SEHNR and CDR2 FQNEAQ (reference sequence). The CDR3 length is 13 residues. The V gene lost 5 bases and the J gene lost 5 bases, with 10 bases spanning the gap. The CDR3 DNA reads TGTGCCAGCAGCAAGAGGGGGGATCAGCCCCAGCATTTT. Its protein is CASSKRGDQPQHF.

This clonotype was detected only a few times. The chain joins TRBV6-5 to TRBJ1-2; D is undetermined. Germline V lookup: CDR1 MNHEY, CDR2 SVGAGI. The ends were cut back, 5 bases at V and 6 bases at J, with 16 bases in the middle. The CDR3 runs 14 residues. The CDR3 loop is CASSIETDSHGYTF. The CDR3, as DNA: TGTGCCAGCAGTATCGAGACGGATTCTCATGGCTACACCTTC.

This clonotype showed up just a few times. V usage is TRBV7-2 and J usage is TRBJ2-5; D uncertain. The CDR3 loop spans 14 amino acids. CDR1 and CDR2 from the germline V gene are SGHTA and FQGNSA. The V gene lost 2 bases and the J gene lost 2 bases, with 9 bases spanning the gap. Written as DNA, the CDR3 is TGTGCCAGCAGCTTATCCAACTTACAAGAGACCCAGTACTTC. As protein: CASSLSNLQETQYF.

V usage is TRBV5-5 and J usage is TRBJ2-3, with D possibly being TRBD2 (5 bases). CDR1 and CDR2 (germline): SGHKS, YYEKEE (reference sequence). V was clipped by 3 bases and J by 2 bases, with 13 bases between them. The CDR3 sequence is 15 residues long. The CDR3 DNA sequence: TGTGCCAGCAGCTATCCTGACTACTCCACAGATACGCAGTATTTT. This sequence encodes CASSYPDYSTDTQYF.

This chain links TRBV14 with TRBJ2-1; 7 bases are a match to TRBD2. CDR3 length equals 14 residues. In germline, CDR1 is SGHDN, CDR2 FVKESK. After removal of 4 bases from V and 0 bases from J, the junction contained 0 bases not matched to a gene. CDR3 amino acids: CASSRLASYNEQFF. The CDR3 DNA follows: TGTGCCAGCAGCCGACTAGCCTCCTACAATGAGCAGTTCTTC.

This clonotype was counted many times. The chain carries TRBV5-1 and TRBJ2-5; TRBD2 matches 7 bases. CDR1 and CDR2 from the germline V gene are SGHRS and YFSETQ. The CDR3 has 16 residues. V trimming: 0 bases; J trimming: 5 bases; junction bases outside the gene matches: 10. CDR3 in DNA: TGCGCCAGCAGCTTGGTTGCGGGAGATTCGCACGAGACCCAGTACTTC. Amino acid sequence: CASSLVAGDSHETQYF.

This sequence joins TRBV20-1 and TRBJ1-1; D is unclear. V lost 6 bases and J lost 2, with 13 bases in between. Germline V gene data show CDR1 as DFQATT and CDR2 as SNEGSKA (reference sequence). The CDR3 is 13 residues long. The CDR3 protein is CSADRVANTEAFF. For the CDR3, the DNA is TGCAGTGCCGATAGGGTGGCCAACACTGAAGCTTTCTTT.

Many counts were recorded for this clonotype. This chain links TRBV4-2 with TRBJ2-3, with 8 bases identical to TRBD1. Germline lookup yields CDR1 LGHNA and CDR2 YNFKEQ. Germline trimming cut 11 bases from V and 1 base from J; bases unmatched to any gene: 2. The CDR3 is 12 amino acids. CDR3 sequence: CAAGQGTDTQYF. The CDR3 nucleotides read TGTGCCGCGGGACAGGGCACAGATACGCAGTATTTT.

The V call is TRBV28, the J call TRBJ2-1; a possible D gene is TRBD1 (6 bases). Germline-derived CDR1 and CDR2 are MDHEN and SYDVKM. The CDR3 runs 15 residues. Trimming took 3 bases from V and 4 from J, leaving 13 bases between them. In DNA, the CDR3 is TGTGCCAGCAGTTTTGGACAGAGATTGTACAATGAGCAGTTCTTC. Translated, it gives CASSFGQRLYNEQFF. The whole variable domain, remainder taken from reference TRBV28 and TRBJ2-1, is DVKVTQSSRYLVKRTGEKVFLECVQDMDHENMFWYRQDPGLGLRLIYFSYDVKMKEKGDIPEGYSVSREKKERFSLILESASTNQTSMYLCASSFGQRLYNEQFFGPGTRLTVL.

The chain uses TRBV7-6 and TRBJ2-7; the D call may be TRBD1 or TRBD2 (6 bases each). V gave up 1 base and J gave up 6 bases, with 13 bases separating them. This CDR3 is built from 14 residues. CDR1 is SGHVS and CDR2 is FNYEAQ in the germline V gene. CDR3 DNA sequence: TGTGCCAGCAGCTTAGGAGGGGGGACGGTCGAGCAGTACTTC. Its translation is CASSLGGGTVEQYF. The whole variable domain, remainder taken from reference TRBV7-6 and TRBJ2-7, is GAGVSQSPRYKVTKRGQDVALRCDPISGHVSLYWYRQALGQGPEFLTYFNYEAQQDKSGLPNDRFSAERPEGSISTLTIQRTEQRDSAMYRCASSLGGGTVEQYFGPGTRLTVT.

In this sample, this clonotype turned up a few times. This rearrangement joins TRBV20-1 to TRBJ2-1; 9 nucleotides align to TRBD2. CDR1 and CDR2 from the germline V gene are DFQATT and SNEGSKA (reference sequence). This CDR3 comprises 14 residues. V was pared by 5 bases and J by 4 bases, with 6 bases of the junction left unmatched. CDR3 sequence (DNA): TGCAGTGCTCCGGGACTAGCAATTTACAATGAGCAGTTCTTC. It yields the protein CSAPGLAIYNEQFF.

V and J are TRBV5-1 and TRBJ2-1; 11 nucleotides agree with TRBD2. The V gene end was trimmed by 3 bases and the J gene end by 7 bases; junction bases not matched to a gene: 6. Germline lookup yields CDR1 SGHRS and CDR2 YFSETQ. CDR3 length equals 15 residues. CDR3 nucleotide sequence: TGCGCCAGCAGCTATAGCGGGAGGGCCGGGAATGAGCAGTTCTTC. Its protein is CASSYSGRAGNEQFF.

The table lists this clonotype with many counts. The rearrangement links TRBV7-2 to TRBJ2-3; TRBD2 might be the D (6 bases). The CDR3 has 16 amino acids. Trimming removed 0 bases at V and 0 bases at J, with 10 bases between. Germline-derived CDR1 and CDR2 are SGHTA and FQGNSA. The CDR3 reads CASSLASGLSTDTQYF. CDR3 sequence (DNA): TGTGCCAGCAGCTTAGCTTCCGGACTAAGCACAGATACGCAGTATTTT. The variable domain in full, with the rest retrieved from reference TRBV7-2 and TRBJ2-3, is GAGVSQSPSNKVTEKGKDVELRCDPISGHTALYWYRQSLGQGLEFLIYFQGNSAPDKSGLPSDRFSAERTGGSVSTLTIQRTQQEDSAVYLCASSLASGLSTDTQYFGPGTRLTVL.

The chain carries TRBV9 and TRBJ1-6; 8 bases line up with TRBD1. The CDR3 runs to 17 residues. The germline V gene encodes CDR1 SGDLS and CDR2 YYNGEE. V gave up 5 bases and J gave up 0 bases; unmatched junction bases: 7. The CDR3 nucleotides read TGTGCCAGCAGTTCTACAGGGGGAAGCTCCTATAATTCACCCCTCCACTTT. Translating gives CASSSTGGSSYNSPLHF.

This clonotype was picked up many times. The chain joins TRBV7-8 to TRBJ1-3; possibly TRBD1 for D (6 bases). CDR1 is SGHVS and CDR2 is FQNEAQ in the germline V gene. V was clipped by 1 base and J by 3 bases, with 13 bases between them. This CDR3 has 16 amino acids. DNA for the CDR3: TGTGCCAGCAGCTTAGTTCCGGGGGCGTATGGAAACACCATATATTTT. This codes for CASSLVPGAYGNTIYF.

The CDR3 region is CASSKWDRVLGTEAFF. CDR3 sequence (DNA): TGTGCCAGCAGTAAGTGGGACAGGGTGCTCGGGACTGAAGCTTTCTTT. The chain recombines TRBV12-3 or TRBV12-4 with TRBJ1-1; 9 bases agree with TRBD1. Trimming took 5 bases from V and 5 from J; bases not matched to a gene: 12. The CDR3 is 16 residues long.

This clonotype was observed a handful of times. The J gene is TRBJ2-1, the V gene TRBV9; 13 bases are shared with TRBD2. V lost 5 bases and J lost 2; bases outside the gene matches: 16. CDR3 length equals 20 residues. CDR1 is SGDLS, CDR2 YYNGEE, per germline. CDR3 in amino acids: CASSRAGTSGTFIPYNEQFF. CDR3 coding DNA: TGTGCCAGCAGTCGCGCCGGGACTAGCGGGACCTTTATTCCCTACAATGAGCAGTTCTTC.

The J gene is TRBJ2-3, the V gene TRBV20-1; TRBD2 matches at 9 bases. The V and J ends lost 3 bases and 4 bases, in that order; junction bases with no gene match: 11. Germline CDR1 and CDR2: DFQATT and SNEGSKA (reference sequence). CDR3 length: 16 residues. This CDR3 is CSASSTSGVRADTQYF. The CDR3 DNA reads as TGCAGTGCTAGTTCGACTAGCGGAGTGCGGGCAGATACGCAGTATTTT.

V gene TRBV20-1 combines with J gene TRBJ2-1, with 8 bases identical to TRBD1. J was trimmed by 0 bases and V by 4 bases; bases with no gene match: 11. Germline V lookup: CDR1 DFQATT, CDR2 SNEGSKA (reference sequence). The CDR3 loop spans 17 amino acids. This CDR3 reads CSATPDRDLSSYNEQFF. CDR3 in DNA: TGCAGTGCTACTCCGGACAGGGACCTTTCCTCCTACAATGAGCAGTTCTTC.

V gene TRBV29-1 combines with J gene TRBJ2-7; TRBD2 aligns across 11 bases. Germline CDR1 SQVTM, CDR2 ANQGSEA. The CDR3 has 14 amino acids. The V and J ends lost 5 bases and 1 base, in that order; junction bases with no gene match: 4. The CDR3 here is CSVLGLAGSYEQYF. CDR3 in DNA: TGCAGCGTTCTTGGACTAGCGGGTTCCTACGAGCAGTACTTC.

The chain carries TRBV14 and TRBJ2-1; 9 nucleotides agree with TRBD2. The germline CDR1 and CDR2 sequences are SGHDN and FVKESK. The CDR3 runs 16 residues. After removal of 4 bases from V and 7 bases from J, the junction contained 11 bases not matched to a gene. CDR3 amino acids: CASSPISGRYQNEQFF. CDR3 DNA sequence: TGTGCCAGCAGCCCGATAAGCGGGAGGTATCAGAATGAGCAGTTCTTC. Looking up the rest from reference TRBV14 and TRBJ2-1 gives the full variable domain: EAGVTQFPSHSVIEKGQTVTLRCDPISGHDNLYWYRRVMGKEIKFLLHFVKESKQDESGMPNNRFLAERTGGTYSTLKVQPAELEDSGVYFCASSPISGRYQNEQFFGPGTRLTVL.

The table lists this clonotype with a few counts. The CDR3 spells CASTDPSGGGGQPQHF. CDR3 in DNA: TGTGCCAGCACCGACCCCTCAGGGGGCGGTGGTCAGCCCCAGCATTTT. The chain recombines TRBV6-2 or TRBV6-3 with TRBJ1-5; 8 bases agree with TRBD1. V dropped 7 bases and J dropped 6; count of bases not matched to a gene: 14. The V gene's germline CDR1 is MNHEY and CDR2 SVGEGT. This CDR3 comprises 16 residues.

The V gene is TRBV24-1, the J gene TRBJ2-4; TRBD1 matches at 9 bases. V shed 0 bases and J 3 bases; nucleotides not matched to a gene: 5. The CDR3 has 17 residues. Per germline, CDR1 KGHDR and CDR2 SFDVKD. The CDR3 sequence is CATSDLWDRVGKNIQYF. The DNA of the CDR3 is TGTGCCACCAGTGATTTGTGGGACAGGGTAGGCAAAAACATTCAGTACTTC.

V usage is TRBV7-9 and J usage is TRBJ2-3, with D hard to call. The germline V gene encodes CDR1 SEHNR and CDR2 FQNEAQ (reference sequence). V shed 5 bases and J shed 2 bases, with 11 bases lying between them. The CDR3 runs 14 residues. Here the CDR3 reads CASSRGGPTDTQYF. The CDR3 DNA reads TGTGCCAGCAGCCGAGGCGGACCCACAGATACGCAGTATTTT.

This clonotype was counted a few times. The rearrangement uses TRBV11-2 and TRBJ2-3, with no clear D. This CDR3 contains 16 residues. The germline gives CDR1 SGHAT, CDR2 FQNNGV. With 2 bases removed from V and 0 bases from J, the gap between germline ends came to 12 bases. CDR3 DNA: TGTGCCAGCAGCTTATCCGGCTCAACTAGCACAGATACGCAGTATTTT. This codes for CASSLSGSTSTDTQYF.

This clonotype was picked up a small number of times. This sequence joins TRBV28 and TRBJ2-7; TRBD1 might be the D (6 bases). With 11 bases removed from V and 5 bases from J, the gap between germline ends came to 16 bases. CDR1 MDHEN and CDR2 SYDVKM come from the germline V gene. The length of the CDR3 is 12 residues. The CDR3, as DNA: TGTGCCGCCCAGGGGCCCCTTGACGAGCAGTACTTC. It yields the protein CAAQGPLDEQYF.